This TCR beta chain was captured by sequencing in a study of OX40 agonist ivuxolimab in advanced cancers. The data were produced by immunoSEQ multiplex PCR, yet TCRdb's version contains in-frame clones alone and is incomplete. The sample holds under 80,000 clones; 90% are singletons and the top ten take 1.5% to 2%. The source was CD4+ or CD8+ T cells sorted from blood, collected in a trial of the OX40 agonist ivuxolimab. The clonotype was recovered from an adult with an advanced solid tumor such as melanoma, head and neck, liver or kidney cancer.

The CDR3 protein is CASSIVYEGNTEAFF. The CDR3 DNA is TGTGCCAGTAGTATAGTGTACGAGGGGAACACTGAAGCTTTCTTT. The genes are TRBV19 and TRBJ1-1, with unresolved D. CDR3 length: 15 residues. Germline V gives CDR1 LNHDA, CDR2 SQIVND (reference sequence). The ends were cut back, 1 base at V and 1 base at J, with 10 bases in the middle.